The source of this TCR beta chain is a study of T cells expressing NK-cell markers. As for this clonotype: No antigen is known for it.

Study-wide points: Nothing established the HCMV specificity of expanded NKG2C+ T cell clones.

TCRdb reprocessed the 5' RACE reads, keeping one entry per CDR3 protein, no DNA. This listing includes about 260,000 distinct CDR3 sequences. This CDR3 is built from 14 residues. Germline V lookup: CDR1 SGHRS, CDR2 YFSETQ. The sequenced material came from blood T cells: a sorted CD56 or NKG2C T cell subset, CD4+ or CD8+ T cells, or bulk PBMC T cells (not recorded which). The chain joins TRBV5-1 to TRBJ2-3; TCRdb calls TRBD2, which cannot be checked without DNA. The origin of this receptor is a man between 18 and 35 years old in good health. CDR3 sequence reads: CASREQRETDTQYF.